Following are 16 T cell receptor beta chains from one sample sequenced in a study of shared clonotypes between healthy human individuals (TCRdb year 2020). Libraries were constructed by the immunoSEQ multiplex PCR assay. Sourced from immuneACCESS, this table was stored by TCRdb with only in-frame sequences that have V and J called. A share of the clones is absent; for the studies checked, an unresolved V gene accounts for under half, and the remainder has no known explanation. This sample has hundreds of thousands of clones in its table, and roughly 72% of those were observed once. Of the sample, around 12% falls within the top ten clones. The specimen was PBMCs. The receptors were gathered from a woman in her 40s in good health. Some clones in this sample may be carry-over from other donors' samples.

This sequence joins TRBV27 and TRBJ2-3; possibly TRBD2 for D (7 bases). V was shortened by 6 bases and J by 1 base, with 11 bases between the two germline ends. The CDR3 runs to 14 residues. Per the germline V gene, CDR1 is MNHEY and CDR2 is SMNVEV (reference sequence). The CDR3, as DNA: TGTGCCAGCAGCCCCGGGGGGCGCACAGATACGCAGTATTTT. This encodes CASSPGGRTDTQYF.

This clone was counted a single time. The chain is built from TRBV7-8 and TRBJ2-1; no clear D. This CDR3 comprises 13 residues. The ends were cut back, 2 bases at V and 9 bases at J, with 11 bases in the middle. The germline V gene encodes CDR1 SGHVS and CDR2 FQNEAQ. CDR3 in amino acids: CASSLLDPGEQFF. The DNA of the CDR3 is TGTGCCAGCAGCTTACTGGACCCTGGTGAGCAGTTCTTC.

V is TRBV5-4 and J is TRBJ2-3; 10 bases agree with TRBD2. V lost 4 bases and J lost 6; bases outside the gene matches: 11. Germline V gives CDR1 SGHNT, CDR2 YYREEE (reference sequence). CDR3 length: 16 residues. The CDR3 sequence is CASSVFPLAGADTQYF. The CDR3 region has the DNA TGTGCCAGCAGCGTTTTCCCCCTAGCGGGAGCGGATACGCAGTATTTT. The full variable domain, rest sourced from reference TRBV5-4 and TRBJ2-3, is ETGVTQSPTHLIKTRGQQVTLRCSSQSGHNTVSWYQQALGQGPQFIFQYYREEENGRGNFPPRFSGLQFPNYSSELNVNALELDDSALYLCASSVFPLAGADTQYFGPGTRLTVL.

Concerning this clone itself: Within the sample, other DNA sequences also encode this same CDR3. The V gene is TRBV7-2, the J gene TRBJ1-3, with D unresolved. Germline lookup yields CDR1 SGHTA and CDR2 FQGNSA. There are 15 residues in the CDR3. Trimming stripped 1 base from V and 0 bases from J, with 7 bases between. The CDR3 DNA is TGTGCCAGCAGCTTAGGACCGAACTCTGGAAACACCATATATTTT. Translating gives CASSLGPNSGNTIYF.

To note about this clone: Other nucleotide sequences in the sample specify the same CDR3. The chain joins TRBV6-5 to TRBJ1-4; unclear D gene. The CDR3 has 14 amino acids. Looked up from germline, CDR1 is MNHEY and CDR2 is SVGAGI. V lost 4 bases to trimming and J lost 0 bases, with 6 bases between them. As DNA, the CDR3 is TGTGCCAGCAGTTCGGTTGCAACTAATGAAAAACTGTTTTTT. This gives the protein CASSSVATNEKLFF.

The sample holds one count of this clone. The chain combines TRBV4-2 with TRBJ1-2; D possibly corresponds to TRBD1 (5 bases). Germline loops: CDR1 LGHNA, CDR2 YNFKEQ. The CDR3 contains 14 residues. V was trimmed by 4 bases and J by 6 bases, leaving 15 bases between them. In DNA form, the CDR3 reads TGTGCCAGCAGCCTTGGGGACTTTACGGATGGCTACACCTTC. This sequence encodes CASSLGDFTDGYTF.

Worth noting for this clone: A read error is possible here, since a much larger clone lies one base away. The V call is TRBV28, the J call TRBJ1-2; D not certain. The CDR3 loop spans 11 amino acids. The germline gives CDR1 MDHEN, CDR2 SYDVKM. V lost 5 bases, J lost 7 bases, and 8 bases lay in between. Here the CDR3 reads CASSDNCGYTF. In DNA form, the CDR3 reads TGTGCCAGCAGTGATAATTGTGGCTACACCTTC.

This clone was seen a few times. V and J are TRBV13 and TRBJ1-2; 7 nucleotides match TRBD1. Germline loops: CDR1 PRHDT, CDR2 FYEKMQ (reference sequence). The CDR3 is made up of 16 amino acids. J gave up 7 bases and V 5 bases, and 16 bases lay outside the gene matches. The CDR3 loop is CASSASRTGLRGGYTF. The DNA of the CDR3 is TGTGCCAGCAGCGCCAGCCGGACAGGCCTCCGGGGTGGCTACACCTTC.

V gene TRBV10-1 combines with J gene TRBJ2-1, with 13 bases matching TRBD2. CDR3 length: 15 residues. With 6 bases clipped from V and 10 bases from J, the junction kept 9 bases outside the gene matches. Germline values: CDR1 WNHNN, CDR2 SYGVQD (reference sequence). Here the CDR3 DNA reads TGCGCCAGCAGCCGAGGACTAGCGGGAGATTTGGAGCAGTTCTTC. This encodes CASSRGLAGDLEQFF.

V gene TRBV19 combines with J gene TRBJ2-1; 9 bases map to TRBD2. The germline CDR1 and CDR2 sequences are LNHDA and SQIVND (reference sequence). The CDR3 is made up of 15 amino acids. V dropped 6 bases and J dropped 4; count of bases not matched to a gene: 7. The CDR3 region is CASRISGGSYNEQFF. DNA of the CDR3: TGTGCCAGTAGGATAAGCGGGGGGTCGTACAATGAGCAGTTCTTC.

This clone was detected only once. A far larger clone lies a single base away; this is likely a read error. Distinct nucleotide sequences in the sample also encode this CDR3. The CDR3: CASSLEGARGQPQHF. The CDR3 DNA is TGCGCCAGCAGCTTGGAGGGGGCTCGTGGTCAGCCCCAGCACTTT. The genes are TRBV5-1 and TRBJ1-5; TRBD1 aligns across 7 bases. The CDR3 totals 15 residues. From germline, CDR1 is SGHRS and CDR2 YFSETQ.

The chain recombines TRBV11-3 with TRBJ2-5; D is unresolved. Germline-derived CDR1 and CDR2 are SGHNT and YENEEA. Trimming pared 4 bases from V and 3 bases from J, leaving 9 bases between. CDR3 length equals 13 residues. CDR3 bases: TGTGCCAGCAGCTCCCGGTGGGAAGAGACCCAGTACTTC. Translation gives CASSSRWEETQYF.

The CDR3 DNA reads TGTGCCAGCAGGACCCCTAGCGGGGGGACCGGGGAGCTGTTTTTT. It translates to CASRTPSGGTGELFF. The chain uses TRBV7-8 and TRBJ2-2, with 11 bases matching TRBD2. The CDR3 has 15 amino acids. The V and J ends lost 6 bases and 5 bases, in that order; junction bases with no gene match: 5. Germline CDR1 SGHVS, CDR2 FQNEAQ.

The J gene is TRBJ2-1, the V gene TRBV6-1, with D possibly matching TRBD1 (7 bases). Germline values: CDR1 MNHNS, CDR2 SASEGT. V shed 2 bases and J shed 2 bases, with 10 bases lying between them. This CDR3 spans 15 amino acids. CDR3 nucleotides: TGTGCCAGCAGTGAACAGGGGGGCACCTACAATGAGCAGTTCTTC. Translation gives CASSEQGGTYNEQFF.

The chain is built from TRBV6-1 and TRBJ2-2; 8 nucleotides align to TRBD2. Germline V gives CDR1 MNHNS, CDR2 SASEGT. This CDR3 has 15 amino acids. Unmatched junction bases numbered 2, after V lost 2 bases and J lost 3 bases. This chain's CDR3 is CASSELAGYTGELFF. In DNA form, the CDR3 reads TGTGCCAGCAGTGAATTAGCGGGATACACCGGGGAGCTGTTTTTT.

This clone was recorded at least ten times. CDR3 loop: CASSRQSRRQETQYF. CDR3 coding DNA: TGCGCCAGCAGCCGCCAGTCGAGGAGGCAAGAGACCCAGTACTTC. This chain connects TRBV4-1 to TRBJ2-5; D possibly corresponds to TRBD2 (5 bases). The V gene lost 4 bases and the J gene lost 2 bases, with 14 bases spanning the gap. The CDR3 extends over 15 amino acids. The germline V gene has CDR1 MGHRA and CDR2 YSYEKL.